Below are 20 T cell receptor beta chains sequenced from a single sample in a study of cytomegalovirus exposure and HLA in healthy donors. Primers for the PCR totalled 60 Vbeta and 13 Jbeta. Sequencing was performed with immunoSEQ multiplex PCR; in TCRdb, only in-frame clones are kept and a portion is missing. Here the sample spans under 150,000 clones, around 77% being singletons. Sample: PBMCs. Receptors originate from a woman under 40 in good health and CMV-seropositive.

The chain carries TRBV4-2 and TRBJ2-5; TRBD2 is a possible D gene (6 bases). Trimming pared 0 bases from V and 0 bases from J, leaving 14 bases between. CDR1 LGHNA and CDR2 YNFKEQ come from the germline V gene. This CDR3 has 17 residues. This chain's CDR3 is CASSQDVREKYQETQYF. The CDR3 coding sequence is TGTGCCAGCAGCCAAGATGTACGGGAGAAGTACCAAGAGACCCAGTACTTC.

The J gene is TRBJ1-1, the V gene TRBV9, with a weak D call TRBD1 (5 bases). Trimming removed 2 bases from V and 0 bases from J, with 8 bases in between. Germline-derived CDR1 and CDR2 are SGDLS and YYNGEE. This CDR3 region has 14 residues. DNA of the CDR3: TGTGCCAGCAGCGTGTCAGGGATGAACACTGAAGCTTTCTTT. This codes for CASSVSGMNTEAFF.

Written as DNA, the CDR3 is TGTGCCAGCAGCATGACGGGACTAGAGGTGAATGAGCAGTTCTTC. Protein: CASSMTGLEVNEQFF. The chain joins TRBV6-5 to TRBJ2-1; 8 nucleotides line up with TRBD2. The germline V gene has CDR1 MNHEY and CDR2 SVGAGI. The CDR3 runs to 15 residues. Trimming took 6 bases from V and 7 from J; bases not matched to a gene: 11.

This clone was recorded once. This sequence joins TRBV5-6 and TRBJ2-7, with 8 bases identical to TRBD2. The CDR3 runs 15 residues. The J segment lost 1 base and the V segment lost 3 bases, leaving 6 bases of the junction unmatched. Germline V gene lookup returns CDR1 SGHDT and CDR2 YYEEEE. The DNA for the CDR3 is TGTGCCAGCAGCTCCGGGACTAGGGGGTCCTACGAGCAGTACTTC. Its translation: CASSSGTRGSYEQYF.

The chain has TRBV5-1 and TRBJ1-2; 9 bases align to TRBD1. Per germline, CDR1 SGHRS and CDR2 YFSETQ. The V and J ends lost 0 bases and 5 bases, in that order; junction bases with no gene match: 8. This CDR3 region has 16 residues. CDR3 residues: CASSLGRTGEGYGYTF. CDR3 sequence (DNA): TGCGCCAGCAGCTTGGGACGGACAGGGGAAGGGTATGGCTACACCTTC.

V is TRBV30 and J is TRBJ2-2, with D perhaps TRBD1 (6 bases). This CDR3 contains 12 residues. Germline V lookup: CDR1 GTSNPN, CDR2 SVGIG (reference sequence). V lost 3 bases and J 5 bases, leaving 7 bases between the germline ends. The CDR3 bases are TGTGCCTGGAGGAGGGGGACCGGGGAGCTGTTTTTT. Its protein is CAWRRGTGELFF.

This clone was observed a few times. A junction end diverges from the germline sequence, so it may reflect a read error. The chain employs TRBV5-1 and TRBJ2-7; 9 nucleotides align to TRBD2. Per germline, CDR1 SGHRS and CDR2 YFSETQ. The CDR3 spans 17 residues. CDR3 sequence: CASSLSLAGGYSNEQYF. The DNA of the CDR3 is TGCGCCAGCAGCTTGTCACTAGCGGGTGGGTACTCCAACGAGCAGTACTTC.

This sequence joins TRBV19 and TRBJ1-2; TRBD1 matches at 7 bases. V lost 4 bases to trimming and J lost 2 bases; unmatched junction nucleotides: 1. The CDR3 sequence is 13 residues long. CDR1 LNHDA and CDR2 SQIVND come from the germline V gene (reference sequence). The chain's CDR3 is CASSKGANYGYTF. The CDR3 region has the DNA TGTGCCAGTAGTAAGGGGGCGAACTATGGCTACACCTTC.

J is TRBJ1-1 and V is TRBV25-1, with a weak D call TRBD1 (5 bases). With 5 bases removed from V and 2 bases from J, the gap between germline ends came to 9 bases. The CDR3 is made up of 13 amino acids. CDR1 and CDR2 (germline): MGHDK, SYGVNS. CDR3 in DNA: TGTGCCAGCAGTACACAGGCAAACACTGAAGCTTTCTTT. Translated, it gives CASSTQANTEAFF.

This clone was detected only once. The genes are TRBV7-2 and TRBJ2-7; 8 bases match TRBD1. V lost 3 bases to trimming and J lost 5 bases; unmatched junction nucleotides: 6. Looked up from germline, CDR1 is SGHTA and CDR2 is FQGNSA. CDR3 length: 14 amino acids. The CDR3 here is CASSFGQGAHEQYF. The CDR3 bases are TGTGCCAGCAGCTTTGGTCAGGGGGCCCACGAGCAGTACTTC.

This chain links TRBV28 with TRBJ1-6; TRBD1 agrees at 7 bases. CDR1 and CDR2 from the germline V gene are MDHEN and SYDVKM. With V trimmed by 7 bases and J by 5 bases, 2 bases remained unmatched. The CDR3 length is 13 residues. The CDR3 DNA sequence: TGTGCCAGCAACAGGGGTAATAATTCACCCCTCCACTTT. Protein sequence: CASNRGNNSPLHF.

J is TRBJ2-7 and V is TRBV1; the D call in the table, TRBD2, was not verified against the DNA. TRBV1 is marked as a pseudogene. The CDR3 consists of 14 residues. The CDR3 bases are TGCACCAGCAGCCCCCCGGGCGGGGAAGGGGAGCAGTACTTC. It translates to CTSSPPGGEGEQYF.

V and J are TRBV7-3 and TRBJ2-1; D may be TRBD2 (6 bases). V was cut by 5 bases and J by 5 bases, with 25 bases left in between. From germline, CDR1 is SGHTA and CDR2 FQGTGA. CDR3 length: 18 residues. The CDR3 DNA reads TGTGCCAGCAGCCCAAGCCCGGGACTTCATAACGAAAACAATGAGCAGTTCTTC. This codes for CASSPSPGLHNENNEQFF. The whole variable domain, filled in from reference TRBV7-3 and TRBJ2-1, reads GAGVSQTPSNKVTEKGKYVELRCDPISGHTALYWYRQSLGQGPEFLIYFQGTGAADDSGLPNDRFFAVRPEGSVSTLKIQRTERGDSAVYLCASSPSPGLHNENNEQFFGPGTRLTVL.

The V and J genes are TRBV6-1 and TRBJ1-1; D is perhaps TRBD1 (6 bases). CDR3 length: 13 amino acids. V was pared by 7 bases and J by 0 bases, with 9 bases between. Germline CDR1 is MNHNS and CDR2 is SASEGT. The CDR3 bases are TGTGCCAGCATTGGACAGATGAACACTGAAGCTTTCTTT. Its protein product is CASIGQMNTEAFF.

This clone was observed a few times. The chain uses TRBV11-3 and TRBJ2-1, with 7 bases fitting TRBD2. Trimming took 0 bases from V and 9 from J; bases not matched to a gene: 8. The CDR3 has 15 residues. Germline CDR1 SGHNT, CDR2 YENEEA. The CDR3 sequence is CASSLDAGRGGEQFF. In nucleotides, the CDR3 is TGTGCCAGCAGCTTAGATGCAGGGAGGGGAGGTGAGCAGTTCTTC.

CDR3: CATGQNMNTEAFF. CDR3 DNA sequence: TGTGCCACCGGACAGAACATGAACACTGAAGCTTTCTTT. The chain joins TRBV6-5 to TRBJ1-1; weak D call: TRBD1 (6 bases). V dropped 10 bases and J dropped 0 bases, with 12 bases sitting between them. The CDR3 has 13 residues. CDR1 MNHEY and CDR2 SVGAGI come from the germline V gene.

The chain combines TRBV6-5 with TRBJ2-3; tentative D call: TRBD2 (6 bases). Germline CDR1 MNHEY, CDR2 SVGAGI. Trimming pared 6 bases from V and 5 bases from J, leaving 18 bases between. This CDR3 comprises 15 residues. CDR3 nucleotides: TGTGCCAGCAGCCCTTCTAGCGTTTATGGAGATACGCAGTATTTT. Amino acid sequence: CASSPSSVYGDTQYF.

This clone was detected only a few times. V and J are TRBV6-6 and TRBJ2-4; no clear D gene. Germline CDR1 reads MNHNY; CDR2 reads SVGAGI (reference sequence). This CDR3 is 14 amino acids long. Between the trimmed V and J ends, which lost 5 bases and 2 bases, there was a span of 10 bases. DNA for the CDR3: TGTGCCAGCAGTCTGAGCGTAACCAAAAACATTCAGTACTTC. Translated: CASSLSVTKNIQYF.

The CDR3 nucleotides read TGTGCCAGCCCGGACAGAACTGGTGAAGCTTTCTTT. Translated, it gives CASPDRTGEAFF. The genes are TRBV2 and TRBJ1-1, with D tentatively TRBD1 (6 bases). Germline V CDR1 and CDR2: SNHLY, FYNNEI. The CDR3 loop spans 12 amino acids. The V and J ends lost 8 bases and 7 bases respectively, with 14 bases between them. The full variable domain, in which reference TRBV2 and TRBJ1-1 provide the parts outside the CDR3, is EPEVTQTPSHQVTQMGQEVILRCVPISNHLYFYWYRQILGQKVEFLVSFYNNEISEKSEIFDDQFSVERPDGSNFTLKIRSTKLEDSAMYFCASPDRTGEAFFGQGTRLTVV.

As DNA, the CDR3 is TGTGCCAGCAGTCCACAGGGATCAGCGGATCAGCCCCAGCATTTT. It codes for CASSPQGSADQPQHF. This chain uses TRBV28 with TRBJ1-5, with D possibly TRBD1 on 6 matching bases. The CDR3 extends over 15 amino acids. Germline-derived CDR1 and CDR2 are MDHEN and SYDVKM. With 5 bases removed from V and 5 bases from J, the gap between germline ends came to 16 bases.